The present T cell receptor (beta chain) was sequenced within a study of graft-versus-host responses after intestinal transplantation. Study-level background: Every transplant recipient was induced with anti-thymocyte globulin, then maintained on tacrolimus and steroids for 2 to 3 years.

The method was immunoSEQ multiplex PCR; TCRdb's version includes in-frame clones alone and lacks a portion of them. This sample has tens of thousands of clones, with around 94% found just once. Trimming removed 2 bases from V and 4 bases from J, with 5 bases in between. The CDR3 loop spans 12 amino acids. Germline V gene data show CDR1 as SNHLY and CDR2 as FYNNEI. The starting material was PBMCs, obtained 16 days after intestinal transplant. This TCR derives from a human patient who received an intestinal transplant, so some T cells may come from the graft donor. The chain recombines TRBV2 with TRBJ1-2; possibly TRBD1 for D (5 bases). The CDR3 region is CASSETGYGYTF. The DNA for the CDR3 is TGTGCCAGCAGTGAAACAGGCTATGGCTACACCTTC.